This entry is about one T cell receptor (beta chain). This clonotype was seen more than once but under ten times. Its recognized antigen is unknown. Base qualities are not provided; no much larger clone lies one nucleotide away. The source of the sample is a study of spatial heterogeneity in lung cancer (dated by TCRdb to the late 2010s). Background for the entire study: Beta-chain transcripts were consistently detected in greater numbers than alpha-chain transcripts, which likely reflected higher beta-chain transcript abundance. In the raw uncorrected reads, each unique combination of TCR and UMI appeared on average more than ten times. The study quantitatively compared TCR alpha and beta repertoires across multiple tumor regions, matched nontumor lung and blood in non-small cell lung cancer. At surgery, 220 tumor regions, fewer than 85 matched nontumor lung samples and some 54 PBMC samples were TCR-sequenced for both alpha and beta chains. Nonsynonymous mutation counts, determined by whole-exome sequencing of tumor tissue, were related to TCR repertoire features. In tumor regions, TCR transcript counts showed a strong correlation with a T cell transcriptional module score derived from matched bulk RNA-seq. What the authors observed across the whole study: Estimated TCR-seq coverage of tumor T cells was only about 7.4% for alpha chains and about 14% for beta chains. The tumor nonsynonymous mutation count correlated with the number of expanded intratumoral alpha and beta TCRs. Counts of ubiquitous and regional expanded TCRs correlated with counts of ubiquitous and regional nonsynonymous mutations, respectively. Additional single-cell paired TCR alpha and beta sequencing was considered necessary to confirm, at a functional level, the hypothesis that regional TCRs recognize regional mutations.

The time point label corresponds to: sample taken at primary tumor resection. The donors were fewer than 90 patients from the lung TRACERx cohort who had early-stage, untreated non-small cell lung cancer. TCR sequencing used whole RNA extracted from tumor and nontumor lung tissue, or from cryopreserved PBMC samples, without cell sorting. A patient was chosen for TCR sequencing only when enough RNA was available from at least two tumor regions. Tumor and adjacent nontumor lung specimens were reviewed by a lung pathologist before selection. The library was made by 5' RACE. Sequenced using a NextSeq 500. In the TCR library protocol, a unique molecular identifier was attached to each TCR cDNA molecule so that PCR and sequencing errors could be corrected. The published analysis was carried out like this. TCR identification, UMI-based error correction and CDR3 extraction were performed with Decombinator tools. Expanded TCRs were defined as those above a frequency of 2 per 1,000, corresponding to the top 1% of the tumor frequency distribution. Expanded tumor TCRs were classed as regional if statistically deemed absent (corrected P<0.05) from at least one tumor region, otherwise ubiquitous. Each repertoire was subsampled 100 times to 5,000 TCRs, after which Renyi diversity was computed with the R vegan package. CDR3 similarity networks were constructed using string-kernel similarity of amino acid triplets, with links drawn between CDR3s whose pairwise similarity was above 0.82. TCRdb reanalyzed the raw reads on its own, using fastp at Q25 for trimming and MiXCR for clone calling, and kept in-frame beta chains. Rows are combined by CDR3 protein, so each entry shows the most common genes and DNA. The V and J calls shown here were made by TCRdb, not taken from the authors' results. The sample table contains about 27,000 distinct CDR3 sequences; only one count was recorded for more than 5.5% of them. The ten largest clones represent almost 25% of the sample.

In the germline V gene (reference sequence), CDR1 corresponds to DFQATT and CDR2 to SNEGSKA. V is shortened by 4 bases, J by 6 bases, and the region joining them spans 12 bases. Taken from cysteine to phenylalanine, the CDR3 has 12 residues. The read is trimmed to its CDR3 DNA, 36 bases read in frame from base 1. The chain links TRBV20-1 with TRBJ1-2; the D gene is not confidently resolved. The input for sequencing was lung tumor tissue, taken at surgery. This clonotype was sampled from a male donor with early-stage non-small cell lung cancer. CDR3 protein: CSAKPSLDGYTF. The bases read TGCAGTGCTAAACCGTCACTGGATGGCTACACCTTC.